Below are 24 T cell receptor beta chains sequenced from a single sample in a study of memory CD4+ T cells and cytomegalovirus serostatus. Produced via immunoSEQ multiplex PCR; TCRdb's table is partial and in-frame only. The sample contains 27,000 or so clones, about 70% of which appear only once. Single viable CD3+CD4+CD8-CD45RO+ cells were sorted as the memory CD4+ T cells. Sequenced sample: memory CD4+ T cells from blood. The source is an adult in good health and CMV-seronegative.

This rearrangement joins TRBV7-2 to TRBJ1-2; D uncertain. There are 13 residues in the CDR3. The germline gives CDR1 SGHTA, CDR2 FQGNSA. Trimming left V 1 base short and J 2 bases short, with 5 bases between. The CDR3 DNA reads as TGTGCCAGCAGCTTAGACGGGAACTATGGCTACACCTTC. This gives the protein CASSLDGNYGYTF.

The gene calls are TRBV7-8 and TRBJ2-1, with no clear D. The CDR3 totals 15 residues. Germline lookup yields CDR1 SGHVS and CDR2 FQNEAQ. Trimming left V 1 base short and J 2 bases short, with 9 bases between. CDR3: CASSLGGSAYNEQFF. CDR3 bases: TGTGCCAGCAGCTTAGGCGGAAGCGCCTACAATGAGCAGTTCTTC.

V gene TRBV5-1 combines with J gene TRBJ2-3; D is uncertain. Germline assignment: CDR1 SGHRS and CDR2 YFSETQ. The CDR3 is 16 residues long. V lost 4 bases and J lost 0, with 15 bases in between. In DNA, the CDR3 is TGCGCCAGCAGCCTCGGCCTGGGGTCTAGCACAGATACGCAGTATTTT. Translation gives CASSLGLGSSTDTQYF.

The chain links TRBV4-1 to TRBJ1-1; no clear D gene. Trimming pared 3 bases from V and 1 base from J, leaving 9 bases between. The CDR3 is 14 residues long. CDR1 is MGHRA and CDR2 is YSYEKL in the germline V gene. CDR3 sequence reads: CASSQPAGNTEAFF. The DNA for the CDR3 is TGCGCCAGCAGCCAGCCCGCGGGGAACACTGAAGCTTTCTTT.

This CDR3 is CASSPRLGGSGGELFF. The CDR3, as DNA: TGTGCCAGCTCACCACGGTTAGGCGGGAGCGGCGGGGAGCTGTTTTTT. The chain has TRBV18 and TRBJ2-2, with TRBD2 matching over 7 bases. Germline trimming cut 1 base from V and 7 bases from J; bases unmatched to any gene: 9. This CDR3 contains 16 residues. Germline assignment: CDR1 KGHSH and CDR2 LQKENI.

The rearrangement uses TRBV7-2 and TRBJ2-3; tentative D call: TRBD2 (6 bases). Germline assignment: CDR1 SGHTA and CDR2 FQGNSA. V lost 6 bases and J lost 1, with 11 bases in between. This CDR3 region has 14 residues. The CDR3 DNA sequence: TGTGCCAGCAGACCAGCGGGTGGCACAGATACGCAGTATTTT. As protein: CASRPAGGTDTQYF. Full variable domain (outside the CDR3, taken from reference TRBV7-2 and TRBJ2-3): GAGVSQSPSNKVTEKGKDVELRCDPISGHTALYWYRQSLGQGLEFLIYFQGNSAPDKSGLPSDRFSAERTGGSVSTLTIQRTQQEDSAVYLCASRPAGGTDTQYFGPGTRLTVL.

The V gene is TRBV5-1, the J gene TRBJ2-1, with D perhaps being TRBD1 or TRBD2 (5 bases each). This CDR3 contains 11 residues. Germline CDR1 reads SGHRS; CDR2 reads YFSETQ. V lost 4 bases and J 10 bases, leaving 9 bases between the germline ends. The CDR3 DNA sequence: TGCGCCAGCAGCAACCGGGACGAGCAGTTCTTC. It encodes CASSNRDEQFF.

The chain recombines TRBV11-2 with TRBJ2-1, with D possibly being TRBD1 (6 bases). Trimming cost V 6 bases and J 1 base, with 13 bases left between them. There are 15 residues in the CDR3. Germline loops: CDR1 SGHAT, CDR2 FQNNGV. The CDR3 loop reads CASRPGAGSYNEQFF. DNA of the CDR3: TGTGCCAGCAGGCCAGGGGCCGGGTCCTACAATGAGCAGTTCTTC. Full variable domain (remainder filled in from reference TRBV11-2 and TRBJ2-1): EAGVAQSPRYKIIEKRQSVAFWCNPISGHATLYWYQQILGQGPKLLIQFQNNGVVDDSQLPKDRFSAERLKGVDSTLKIQPAKLEDSAVYLCASRPGAGSYNEQFFGPGTRLTVL.

Of note for this clone: One junction end disagrees with the germline gene, perhaps due to a read error. The chain employs TRBV7-7 and TRBJ2-2; a weak D match, TRBD1 (6 bases). The CDR3 totals 15 residues. Germline CDR1 is SSHAT and CDR2 is FNYEAQ (reference sequence). The CDR3 DNA follows: TGTGCTAGCAGCTTAGGGCAGGGGTTGTCCGGGGAGCTGTTTTTT. Translating gives CASSLGQGLSGELFF.

The chain links TRBV5-1 to TRBJ2-3, with 11 bases matching TRBD2. The CDR3 loop spans 16 amino acids. Germline loops: CDR1 SGHRS, CDR2 YFSETQ. Trimming at V came to 7 bases and at J to 0 bases, leaving 7 bases not matched to a gene. CDR3 loop: CASAGTSGGSTDTQYF. The CDR3 DNA reads as TGCGCCAGCGCCGGGACTAGCGGAGGGAGCACAGATACGCAGTATTTT. The entire variable domain, with the rest obtained from reference TRBV5-1 and TRBJ2-3, is as follows: KAGVTQTPRYLIKTRGQQVTLSCSPISGHRSVSWYQQTPGQGLQFLFEYFSETQRNKGNFPGRFSGRQFSNSRSEMNVSTLELGDSALYLCASAGTSGGSTDTQYFGPGTRLTVL.

In DNA, the CDR3 is TGCGCCAGCAGCTTGGGGGGACTAGCGGGAGGTTACAATGAGCAGTTCTTC. This sequence encodes CASSLGGLAGGYNEQFF. The rearrangement joins TRBV5-1 to TRBJ2-1; 15 bases match TRBD2. The CDR3 sequence is 17 residues long. Germline CDR1 reads SGHRS; CDR2 reads YFSETQ. The V and J ends lost 0 bases and 4 bases, in that order; junction bases with no gene match: 2. Together with reference TRBV5-1 and TRBJ2-1, the CDR3 gives the full variable domain: KAGVTQTPRYLIKTRGQQVTLSCSPISGHRSVSWYQQTPGQGLQFLFEYFSETQRNKGNFPGRFSGRQFSNSRSEMNVSTLELGDSALYLCASSLGGLAGGYNEQFFGPGTRLTVL.

The gene calls are TRBV2 and TRBJ1-1, with D uncertain. This CDR3 region has 13 residues. Germline V gene sequence: CDR1 SNHLY, CDR2 FYNNEI. The V and J ends lost 6 bases and 4 bases respectively, with 12 bases between them. CDR3 nucleotides: TGTGCCAGCAGCGTAGACGGCGTCACTGAAGCTTTCTTT. It encodes CASSVDGVTEAFF.

This chain uses TRBV27 with TRBJ2-7; D may correspond to TRBD1 or TRBD2 (5 bases each). Trimming shortened V by 3 bases and J by 4 bases, and 19 bases separated the two germline ends. This CDR3 comprises 16 residues. Germline V gene sequence: CDR1 MNHEY, CDR2 SMNVEV (reference sequence). The DNA of the CDR3 is TGTGCCAGCAGTTTTAAGGGACCTCATGCCCATTACGAGCAGTACTTC. Translating it yields CASSFKGPHAHYEQYF.

This chain uses TRBV19 with TRBJ1-2, with 10 bases matching TRBD1. The V and J ends lost 5 bases and 2 bases, in that order; junction bases with no gene match: 2. In germline, CDR1 is LNHDA, CDR2 SQIVND (reference sequence). This CDR3 has 14 residues. CDR3 bases: TGTGCCAGTAGTTTGGGACAGGGGAACTATGGCTACACCTTC. Translated: CASSLGQGNYGYTF.

This chain joins TRBV7-9 and TRBJ2-7; 7 bases agree with TRBD2. The trim removed 2 bases at V and 6 bases at J, leaving 7 bases unmatched. Germline V gene lookup returns CDR1 SEHNR and CDR2 FQNEAQ (reference sequence). This CDR3 is 14 amino acids long. The CDR3 is CASSLSREGAEQYF. CDR3 DNA: TGTGCCAGCAGCTTAAGCAGGGAGGGCGCCGAGCAGTACTTC.

The V gene is TRBV2, the J gene TRBJ2-3; 7 bases match TRBD2. The germline V gene encodes CDR1 SNHLY and CDR2 FYNNEI. The CDR3 covers 14 residues. The trim removed 2 bases at V and 1 base at J, leaving 0 bases unmatched. CDR3 amino acids: CASSERGGTDTQYF. The DNA for the CDR3 is TGTGCCAGCAGTGAACGGGGGGGCACAGATACGCAGTATTTT.

The chain is built from TRBV6-5 and TRBJ2-1; TRBD2 matches at 11 bases. Germline loops: CDR1 MNHEY, CDR2 SVGAGI. Losses at the gene ends were 4 bases for V and 1 base for J; bases not matched to a gene: 3. The CDR3 is 16 residues long. The CDR3 region is CASSSTSGESYNEQFF. The CDR3 DNA reads as TGTGCCAGCAGTTCGACTAGCGGGGAATCCTACAATGAGCAGTTCTTC.

This clone showed up just once. This rearrangement joins TRBV10-3 to TRBJ2-7; 9 positions agree with TRBD2. This CDR3 region has 15 residues. Looked up from germline, CDR1 is ENHRY and CDR2 is SYGVKD. J lost 6 bases, V lost 0 bases, and 6 bases had no gene match. The CDR3 region has the DNA TGTGCCATCAGTGAGTCAACTAGCGGGTGGCGCGAGCAGTACTTC. This gives the protein CAISESTSGWREQYF.

This rearrangement joins TRBV14 to TRBJ2-7; possibly TRBD2 for D (5 bases). From germline, CDR1 is SGHDN and CDR2 FVKESK. The CDR3 is 16 residues long. V was trimmed by 1 base and J by 1 base, leaving 14 bases between them. CDR3 coding DNA: TGTGCCAGCAGCCAAGCTGTCGGGGTGTGGTCCTACGAGCAGTACTTC. The encoded protein is CASSQAVGVWSYEQYF.

The chain joins TRBV19 to TRBJ1-5; D call uncertain. The V end was cut by 3 bases, the J end by 0 bases, with 9 bases between. Germline CDR1 LNHDA, CDR2 SQIVND (reference sequence). This CDR3 region has 15 residues. The CDR3 reads CASSMAGISNQPQHF. CDR3 sequence (DNA): TGTGCCAGTAGTATGGCGGGCATTAGCAATCAGCCCCAGCATTTT.

This chain joins TRBV28 and TRBJ1-2; maybe TRBD1 (6 bases). V was clipped by 6 bases and J by 5 bases, with 13 bases between them. Germline V lookup: CDR1 MDHEN, CDR2 SYDVKM. The CDR3 loop spans 13 amino acids. CDR3 region: CASRLGQNYGYTF. The CDR3 nucleotides are TGTGCCAGCAGACTCGGACAGAATTATGGCTACACCTTC.

This sequence joins TRBV14 and TRBJ2-1, with D possibly being TRBD2 (5 bases). Trimming shortened V by 5 bases and J by 12 bases, and 17 bases separated the two germline ends. Germline V gene sequence: CDR1 SGHDN, CDR2 FVKESK. The CDR3 loop spans 13 amino acids. CDR3 bases: TGTGCCAGCAGCTGGGTCCCTGGTGCGGGGCAGTTCTTC. Protein: CASSWVPGAGQFF.

V and J are TRBV19 and TRBJ2-1, with D perhaps matching TRBD1 or TRBD2 (5 bases each). This CDR3 contains 12 residues. Germline assignment: CDR1 LNHDA and CDR2 SQIVND (reference sequence). V shed 9 bases and J shed 5 bases, with 11 bases lying between them. Written as DNA, the CDR3 is TGTGCCAGCCGGGACCAACACAATGAGCAGTTCTTC. It encodes CASRDQHNEQFF.

Here the CDR3 reads CASSTIGGLATQETQYF. The CDR3, as DNA: TGTGCCAGCAGTACTATTGGGGGACTAGCCACGCAAGAGACCCAGTACTTC. The chain links TRBV27 to TRBJ2-5; 9 bases line up with TRBD2. CDR1 MNHEY and CDR2 SMNVEV come from the germline V gene (reference sequence). The CDR3 extends over 17 amino acids. With 5 bases clipped from V and 2 bases from J, the junction kept 12 bases outside the gene matches.